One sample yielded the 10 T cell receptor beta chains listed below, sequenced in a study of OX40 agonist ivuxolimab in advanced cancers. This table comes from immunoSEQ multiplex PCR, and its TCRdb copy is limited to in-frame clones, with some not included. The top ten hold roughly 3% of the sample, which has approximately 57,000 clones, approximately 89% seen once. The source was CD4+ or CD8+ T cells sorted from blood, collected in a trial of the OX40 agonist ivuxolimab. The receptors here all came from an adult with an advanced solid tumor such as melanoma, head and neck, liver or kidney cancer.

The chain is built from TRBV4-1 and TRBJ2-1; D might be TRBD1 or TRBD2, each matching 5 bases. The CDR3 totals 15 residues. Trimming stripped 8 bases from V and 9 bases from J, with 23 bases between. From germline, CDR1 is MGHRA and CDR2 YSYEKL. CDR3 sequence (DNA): TGCGCCAGCGGGGCGGTAGCTGGGAGTTCGGGTGAGCAGTTCTTC. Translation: CASGAVAGSSGEQFF.

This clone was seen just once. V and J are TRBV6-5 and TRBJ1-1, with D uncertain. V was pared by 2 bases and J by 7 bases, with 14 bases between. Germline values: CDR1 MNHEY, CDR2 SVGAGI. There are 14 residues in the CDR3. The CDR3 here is CASSYMRGSSEAFF. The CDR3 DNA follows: TGTGCCAGCAGTTACATGCGGGGTAGTAGTGAAGCTTTCTTT.

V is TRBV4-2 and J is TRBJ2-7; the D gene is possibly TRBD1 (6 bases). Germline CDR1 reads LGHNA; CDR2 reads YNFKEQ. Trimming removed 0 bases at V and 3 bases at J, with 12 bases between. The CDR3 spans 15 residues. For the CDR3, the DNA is TGTGCCAGCAGCCAAGATCAGGGGAGTTTCTACGAGCAGTACTTC. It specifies CASSQDQGSFYEQYF.

The DNA of the CDR3 is TGTGCCAGCAGCTTAGTTGGCGGGGATACGCAGTATTTT. This codes for CASSLVGGDTQYF. This rearrangement joins TRBV7-2 to TRBJ2-3, with a possible D match to TRBD2 (5 bases). Germline loops: CDR1 SGHTA, CDR2 FQGNSA. Trimming removed 1 base at V and 6 bases at J, with 8 bases between. This CDR3 is built from 13 residues.

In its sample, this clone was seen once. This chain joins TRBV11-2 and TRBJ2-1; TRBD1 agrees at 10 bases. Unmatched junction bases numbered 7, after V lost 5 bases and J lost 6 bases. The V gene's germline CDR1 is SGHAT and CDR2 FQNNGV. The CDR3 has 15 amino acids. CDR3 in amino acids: CASSAGTGAANEQFF. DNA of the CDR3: TGTGCCAGCAGCGCCGGGACAGGGGCCGCCAATGAGCAGTTCTTC.

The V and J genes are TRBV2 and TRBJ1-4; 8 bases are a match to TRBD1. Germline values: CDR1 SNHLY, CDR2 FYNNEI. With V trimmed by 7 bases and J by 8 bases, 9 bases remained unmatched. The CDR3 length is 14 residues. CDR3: CASISDRGTEKLFF. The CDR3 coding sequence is TGTGCCAGCATTTCAGACAGGGGCACGGAAAAACTGTTTTTT.

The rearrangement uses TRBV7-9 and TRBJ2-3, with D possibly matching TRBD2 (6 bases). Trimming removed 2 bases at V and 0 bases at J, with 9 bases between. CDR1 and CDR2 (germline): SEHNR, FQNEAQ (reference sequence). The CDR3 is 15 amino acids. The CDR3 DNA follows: TGTGCCAGCAGCTTATCAGGGACTAGCACAGATACGCAGTATTTT. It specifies CASSLSGTSTDTQYF.

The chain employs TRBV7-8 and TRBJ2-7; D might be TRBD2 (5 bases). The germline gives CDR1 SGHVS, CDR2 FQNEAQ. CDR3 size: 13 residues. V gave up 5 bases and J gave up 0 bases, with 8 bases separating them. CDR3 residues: CASSIGLSYEQYF. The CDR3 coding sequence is TGTGCCAGCAGCATTGGACTCTCCTACGAGCAGTACTTC.

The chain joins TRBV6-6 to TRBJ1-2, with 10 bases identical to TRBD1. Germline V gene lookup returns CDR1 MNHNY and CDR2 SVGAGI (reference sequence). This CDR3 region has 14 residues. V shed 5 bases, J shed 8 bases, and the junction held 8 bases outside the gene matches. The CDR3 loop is CASSTYGTGAGYTF. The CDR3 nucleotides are TGTGCCAGCAGTACCTACGGGACAGGGGCCGGCTACACCTTC.

The CDR3 nucleotides read TGTGCCAGCAGCCCGGGAGGAGGGTCAGATACGCAGTATTTT. Its translation: CASSPGGGSDTQYF. This rearrangement joins TRBV7-2 to TRBJ2-3, with TRBD2 identical over 7 bases. CDR1 and CDR2 from the germline V gene are SGHTA and FQGNSA. There are 14 residues in the CDR3. J gave up 4 bases and V 5 bases, and 6 bases lay outside the gene matches.